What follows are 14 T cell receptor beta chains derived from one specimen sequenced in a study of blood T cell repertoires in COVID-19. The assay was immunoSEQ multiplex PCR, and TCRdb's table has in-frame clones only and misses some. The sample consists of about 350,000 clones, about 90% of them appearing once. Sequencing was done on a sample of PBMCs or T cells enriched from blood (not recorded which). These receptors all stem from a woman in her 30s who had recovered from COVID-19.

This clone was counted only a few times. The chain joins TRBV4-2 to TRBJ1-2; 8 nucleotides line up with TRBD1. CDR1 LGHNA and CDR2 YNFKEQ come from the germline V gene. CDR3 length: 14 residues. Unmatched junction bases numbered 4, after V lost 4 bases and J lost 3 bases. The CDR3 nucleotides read TGTGCCAGCAGCCTAGGACAGGGAGACTATGGCTACACCTTC. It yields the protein CASSLGQGDYGYTF.

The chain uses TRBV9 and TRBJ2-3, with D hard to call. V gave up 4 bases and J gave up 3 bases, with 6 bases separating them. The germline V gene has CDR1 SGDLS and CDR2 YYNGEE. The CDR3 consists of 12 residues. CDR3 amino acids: CASSRMTDTQYF. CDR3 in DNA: TGTGCCAGCAGCCGTATGACAGATACGCAGTATTTT.

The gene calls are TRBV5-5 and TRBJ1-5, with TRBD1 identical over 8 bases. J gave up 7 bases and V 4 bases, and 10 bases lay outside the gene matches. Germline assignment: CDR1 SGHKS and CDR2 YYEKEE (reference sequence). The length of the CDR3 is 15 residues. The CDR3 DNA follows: TGTGCCAGCAGCCACGGTCAGGGGGCCGGACAGCCCCAGCATTTT. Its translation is CASSHGQGAGQPQHF. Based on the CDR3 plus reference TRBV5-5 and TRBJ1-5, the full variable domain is DAGVTQSPTHLIKTRGQQVTLRCSPISGHKSVSWYQQVLGQGPQFIFQYYEKEERGRGNFPDRFSARQFPNYSSELNVNALLLGDSALYLCASSHGQGAGQPQHFGDGTRLSIL.

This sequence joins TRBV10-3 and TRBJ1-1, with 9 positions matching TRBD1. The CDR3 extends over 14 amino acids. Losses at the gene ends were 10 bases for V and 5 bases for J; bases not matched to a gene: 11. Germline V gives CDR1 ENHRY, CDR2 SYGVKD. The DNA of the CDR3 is TGTGCCACCGACCCGGACAGGGGAGAAACTGAAGCTTTCTTT. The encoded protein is CATDPDRGETEAFF.

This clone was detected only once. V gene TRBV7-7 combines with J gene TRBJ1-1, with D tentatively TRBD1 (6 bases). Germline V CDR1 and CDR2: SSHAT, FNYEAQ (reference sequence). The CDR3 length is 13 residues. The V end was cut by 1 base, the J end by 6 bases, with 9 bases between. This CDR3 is CASSLEQGAEAFF. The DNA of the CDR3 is TGTGCCAGCAGCTTAGAACAGGGCGCTGAAGCTTTCTTT.

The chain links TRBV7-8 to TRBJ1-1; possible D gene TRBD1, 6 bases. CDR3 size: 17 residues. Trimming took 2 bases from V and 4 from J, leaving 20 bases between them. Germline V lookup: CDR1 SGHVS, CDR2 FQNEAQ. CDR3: CASSLNRDLKVGTEAFF. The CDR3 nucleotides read TGTGCCAGCAGCTTAAACAGGGATTTAAAAGTTGGCACTGAAGCTTTCTTT.

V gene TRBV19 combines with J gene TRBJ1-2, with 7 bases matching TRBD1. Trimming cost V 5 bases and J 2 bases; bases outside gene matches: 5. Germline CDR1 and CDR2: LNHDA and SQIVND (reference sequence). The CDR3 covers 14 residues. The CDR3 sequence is CASSYRGTNYGYTF. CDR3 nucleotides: TGTGCCAGTAGTTACAGGGGTACAAACTATGGCTACACCTTC.

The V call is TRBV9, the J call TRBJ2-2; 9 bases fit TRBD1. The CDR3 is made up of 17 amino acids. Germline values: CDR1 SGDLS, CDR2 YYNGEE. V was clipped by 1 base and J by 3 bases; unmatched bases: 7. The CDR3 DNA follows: TGTGCCAGCAGCGTAAGACAGGGGGTAGGGGACACCGGGGAGCTGTTTTTT. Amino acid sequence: CASSVRQGVGDTGELFF.

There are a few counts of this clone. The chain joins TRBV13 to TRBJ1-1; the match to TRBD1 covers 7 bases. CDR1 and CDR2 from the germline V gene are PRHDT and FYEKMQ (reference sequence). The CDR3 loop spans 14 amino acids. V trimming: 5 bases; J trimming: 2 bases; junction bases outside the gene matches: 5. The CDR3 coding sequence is TGTGCCAGCAGCCCCAGGGGGTTTAACACTGAAGCTTTCTTT. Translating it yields CASSPRGFNTEAFF. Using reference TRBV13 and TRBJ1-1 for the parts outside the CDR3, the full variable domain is AAGVIQSPRHLIKEKRETATLKCYPIPRHDTVYWYQQGPGQDPQFLISFYEKMQSDKGSIPDRFSAQQFSDYHSELNMSSLELGDSALYFCASSPRGFNTEAFFGQGTRLTVV.

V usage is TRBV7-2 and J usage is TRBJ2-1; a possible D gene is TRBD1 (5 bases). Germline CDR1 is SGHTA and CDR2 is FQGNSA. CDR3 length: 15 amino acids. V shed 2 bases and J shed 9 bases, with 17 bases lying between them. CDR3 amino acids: CASSLLGRGESEQFF. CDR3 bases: TGTGCCAGCAGCTTACTTGGTAGGGGTGAGTCTGAGCAGTTCTTC.

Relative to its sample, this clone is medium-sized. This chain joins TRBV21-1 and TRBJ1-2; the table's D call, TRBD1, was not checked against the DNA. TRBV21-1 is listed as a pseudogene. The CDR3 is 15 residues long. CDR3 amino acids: CASSTGQAINYGYTF. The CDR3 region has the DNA TGTGCCAGCAGCACCGGACAGGCGATTAACTATGGCTACACCTTC.

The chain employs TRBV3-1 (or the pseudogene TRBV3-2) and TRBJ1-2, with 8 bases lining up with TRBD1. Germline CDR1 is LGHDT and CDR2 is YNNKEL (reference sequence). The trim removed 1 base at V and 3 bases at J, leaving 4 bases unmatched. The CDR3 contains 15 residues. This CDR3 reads CASSQGTGFDYGYTF. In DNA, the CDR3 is TGTGCCAGCAGCCAAGGGACAGGGTTTGACTATGGCTACACCTTC.

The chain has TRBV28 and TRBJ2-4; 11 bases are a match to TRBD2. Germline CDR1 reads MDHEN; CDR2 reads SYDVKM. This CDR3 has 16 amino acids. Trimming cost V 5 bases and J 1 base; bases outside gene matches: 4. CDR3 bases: TGTGCCAGCAGTCCCGCTAGCGGGGGGGCCAAAAACATTCAGTACTTC. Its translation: CASSPASGGAKNIQYF.

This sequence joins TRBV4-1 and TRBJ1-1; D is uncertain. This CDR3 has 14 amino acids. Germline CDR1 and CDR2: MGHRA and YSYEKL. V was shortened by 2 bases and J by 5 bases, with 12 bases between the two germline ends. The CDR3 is CASSQRPYGTEAFF. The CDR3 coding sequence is TGCGCCAGCAGCCAACGACCATACGGGACTGAAGCTTTCTTT.